This TCR beta chain was recovered during a study of blood T cell repertoires in COVID-19. Looking at the study overall: Donors in the United States, Italy and Spain gave samples during acute or convalescent COVID-19. PBMCs, B-cell-depleted T cells, or T cells provided the cDNA or gDNA that made up the material.

The assay was immunoSEQ multiplex PCR, and TCRdb's table has in-frame clones only and misses some. The table records around 56,000 clones, 89% of them present only once. The CDR3 has 18 residues. With 2 bases clipped from V and 0 bases from J, the junction kept 7 bases outside the gene matches. The germline CDR1 and CDR2 sequences are KGHSH and LQKENI. The sample consisted of peripheral blood. The rearrangement joins TRBV18 to TRBJ2-1, with TRBD2 identical over 10 bases. The TCR comes from a human donor in a cohort sampled during active COVID-19. The CDR3 region is CASSPSSVAGGSYNEQFF. The DNA of the CDR3 is TGTGCCAGCTCACCATCCTCGGTAGCGGGGGGCTCCTACAATGAGCAGTTCTTC.